The 27 T cell receptor beta chains given below trace back to one sample, sequenced in a study of blood T cell repertoires in COVID-19. This table comes from immunoSEQ multiplex PCR, and its TCRdb copy is limited to in-frame clones, with some not included. This table holds some 380,000 clones, approximately 80% found once. Input material: peripheral blood. The receptors derive from a human donor with acute or convalescent COVID-19. The donor label of this sample is uncertain.

The rearrangement joins TRBV7-9 to TRBJ1-1, with a possible D match to TRBD1 (6 bases). CDR3 length: 14 amino acids. CDR1 is SEHNR, CDR2 FQNEAQ, per germline (reference sequence). With 5 bases removed from V and 6 bases from J, the gap between germline ends came to 16 bases. The CDR3 sequence is CASSQQGRRSEAFF. CDR3 in DNA: TGTGCCAGCAGCCAACAGGGACGGAGGTCTGAAGCTTTCTTT.

The gene calls are TRBV7-9 and TRBJ1-3, with no clear D. This CDR3 spans 19 amino acids. CDR1 and CDR2 from the germline V gene are SEHNR and FQNEAQ (reference sequence). The germline V and J ends were trimmed by 8 bases and 0 bases, with 26 bases remaining between them. CDR3 protein: CASWLQVPGNSDSGNTIYF. The CDR3 DNA reads TGTGCCAGCTGGCTACAAGTACCGGGAAACAGCGACTCTGGAAACACCATATATTTT.

The V gene is TRBV29-1, the J gene TRBJ2-3, with D tentatively TRBD2 (6 bases). V lost 7 bases to trimming and J lost 1 base, with 15 bases between them. The CDR3 length is 14 residues. Per the germline V gene, CDR1 is SQVTM and CDR2 is ANQGSEA. The DNA for the CDR3 is TGCAGCGGCGGGGCAGCGTCGCGCACAGATACGCAGTATTTT. Protein sequence: CSGGAASRTDTQYF.

With regard to this clone: This sample also contains other DNA sequences that code for the same CDR3. This CDR3 reads CASSLGQGAYGYTF. CDR3 bases: TGCGCCAGCAGCTTGGGACAGGGGGCTTATGGCTACACCTTC. The genes are TRBV5-1 and TRBJ1-2; 10 bases agree with TRBD1. J gave up 5 bases and V 0 bases, and 1 base lay outside the gene matches. Germline assignment: CDR1 SGHRS and CDR2 YFSETQ. This CDR3 region has 14 residues.

This chain links TRBV5-1 with TRBJ2-3, with 7 positions matching TRBD1. Germline V gene sequence: CDR1 SGHRS, CDR2 YFSETQ. CDR3 length equals 17 residues. V gave up 4 bases and J gave up 2 bases; unmatched junction bases: 13. CDR3 amino acids: CASSPTTGTVNTDTQYF. CDR3 nucleotides: TGCGCCAGCAGCCCTACCACTGGGACAGTCAACACAGATACGCAGTATTTT.

This chain uses TRBV30 with TRBJ1-1, with a weak D call TRBD1 (5 bases). The V gene's germline CDR1 is GTSNPN and CDR2 SVGIG (reference sequence). The ends were cut back, 0 bases at V and 6 bases at J, with 14 bases in the middle. The CDR3 loop spans 14 amino acids. In DNA form, the CDR3 reads TGTGCCTGGAGTGTACGAGGGGAGGGCCCTGAAGCTTTCTTT. It specifies CAWSVRGEGPEAFF.

The V call is TRBV19, the J call TRBJ2-1; 10 bases are a match to TRBD2. CDR3 size: 15 residues. Germline V gene data show CDR1 as LNHDA and CDR2 as SQIVND (reference sequence). Trimming removed 5 bases from V and 7 bases from J; junction bases left unmatched: 8. The CDR3 DNA reads TGTGCCAGTAGTTCACTAGGTAGCGGGGGGAATGAGCAGTTCTTC. This codes for CASSSLGSGGNEQFF.

This chain joins TRBV25-1 and TRBJ2-1; D is possibly TRBD1 (6 bases). The CDR3 sequence is 15 residues long. Germline lookup yields CDR1 MGHDK and CDR2 SYGVNS. Between the trimmed V and J ends, which lost 4 bases and 4 bases, there was a span of 14 bases. The CDR3: CASSGAGTRYNEQFF. CDR3 nucleotide sequence: TGTGCCAGCAGTGGAGCCGGGACAAGGTACAATGAGCAGTTCTTC.

V gene TRBV27 combines with J gene TRBJ2-3; TRBD2 is a possible D gene (5 bases). Germline CDR1 reads MNHEY; CDR2 reads SMNVEV (reference sequence). Deletions cut 5 bases from V and 6 bases from J, with 15 bases between. CDR3 length: 14 residues. This chain's CDR3 is CASSPLVPGDTQYF. CDR3 bases: TGTGCCAGCAGTCCCCTGGTTCCGGGGGATACGCAGTATTTT.

The chain couples TRBV6-5 to TRBJ2-7; TRBD2 matches at 13 bases. V gave up 8 bases and J gave up 4 bases; unmatched junction bases: 2. This CDR3 is 13 amino acids long. CDR1 and CDR2 from the germline V gene are MNHEY and SVGAGI. The CDR3 is CASRTSGSYEQYF. DNA of the CDR3: TGTGCCAGCCGGACTAGCGGGAGTTACGAGCAGTACTTC.

The rearrangement uses TRBV5-6 and TRBJ1-1, with 8 bases that match TRBD1. Germline-derived CDR1 and CDR2 are SGHDT and YYEEEE. V lost 1 base to trimming and J lost 5 bases; unmatched junction nucleotides: 7. The CDR3 has 15 amino acids. CDR3 residues: CASSLWGRGRTEAFF. The CDR3 DNA sequence: TGTGCCAGCAGCTTGTGGGGCAGGGGGCGGACTGAAGCTTTCTTT.

This chain connects TRBV7-8 to TRBJ1-1, with 7 bases fitting TRBD1. V trimming: 5 bases; J trimming: 4 bases; junction bases outside the gene matches: 4. The CDR3 consists of 13 residues. CDR1 SGHVS and CDR2 FQNEAQ come from the germline V gene. DNA of the CDR3: TGTGCCAGCAGCCGACAGGGAAGCACTGAAGCTTTCTTT. It is translated as CASSRQGSTEAFF. Drawing the rest from reference TRBV7-8 and TRBJ1-1, the complete variable domain is GAGVSQSPRYKVAKRGQDVALRCDPISGHVSLFWYQQALGQGPEFLTYFQNEAQLDKSGLPSDRFFAERPEGSVSTLKIQRTQQEDSAVYLCASSRQGSTEAFFGQGTRLTVV.

This clone has at least ten counts. The chain employs TRBV6-4 and TRBJ2-3; 10 nucleotides agree with TRBD1. The CDR3 covers 15 residues. Per germline, CDR1 MRHNA and CDR2 SNTAGT. Germline trimming cut 6 bases from V and 4 bases from J; bases unmatched to any gene: 7. The CDR3 sequence is CASSPRDRGSDTQYF. The CDR3 DNA is TGTGCCAGCAGCCCCCGGGACAGGGGTTCAGATACGCAGTATTTT.

The chain carries TRBV30 and TRBJ1-2; D remains unclear. The CDR3 has 13 amino acids. V was shortened by 0 bases and J by 2 bases, with 7 bases between the two germline ends. Germline V lookup: CDR1 GTSNPN, CDR2 SVGIG (reference sequence). The CDR3 sequence is CAWSVIRNYGYTF. Here the CDR3 DNA reads TGTGCCTGGAGTGTTATACGGAACTATGGCTACACCTTC.

The genes are TRBV18 and TRBJ1-1; 9 nucleotides line up with TRBD1. V was pared by 5 bases and J by 0 bases, with 1 base of the junction left unmatched. The length of the CDR3 is 14 residues. The V gene's germline CDR1 is KGHSH and CDR2 LQKENI. Here the CDR3 DNA reads TGTGCCAGCTCAGGACAGGGGCTGAACACTGAAGCTTTCTTT. Translating it yields CASSGQGLNTEAFF.

This clone was seen only once. The CDR3 reads CASSLDPGGLSGELFF. The DNA for the CDR3 is TGCGCCAGCAGCTTGGATCCAGGGGGCTTGTCCGGGGAGCTGTTTTTT. The chain couples TRBV5-1 to TRBJ2-2, with TRBD1 matching 8 bases. The germline V gene has CDR1 SGHRS and CDR2 YFSETQ. CDR3 length: 16 residues. Losses at the gene ends were 0 bases for V and 6 bases for J; bases not matched to a gene: 7.

The chain is built from TRBV29-1 and TRBJ1-1, with no clear D. Germline V gives CDR1 SQVTM, CDR2 ANQGSEA. The CDR3 consists of 14 residues. The V end lost 3 bases, the J end lost 2 bases, and 13 bases lay between the germline ends. CDR3 amino acids: CSVEPHLSNTEAFF. Written as DNA, the CDR3 is TGCAGCGTTGAGCCCCATCTATCAAACACTGAAGCTTTCTTT.

The CDR3 region has the DNA TGTGCCTGGGGAACCGAGACAGGGAACACTGAAGCTTTCTTT. Translating it yields CAWGTETGNTEAFF. The chain uses TRBV30 and TRBJ1-1; D possibly corresponds to TRBD1 (6 bases). The CDR3 is made up of 14 amino acids. The ends were cut back, 5 bases at V and 1 base at J, with 14 bases in the middle. Germline V gives CDR1 GTSNPN, CDR2 SVGIG (reference sequence).

This chain links TRBV20-1 with TRBJ1-1; D gene uncertain. V dropped 3 bases and J dropped 1 base, with 12 bases sitting between them. The germline gives CDR1 DFQATT, CDR2 SNEGSKA (reference sequence). The length of the CDR3 is 14 residues. DNA of the CDR3: TGCAGTGCTAGTAATATTGCGGGGAACACTGAAGCTTTCTTT. This codes for CSASNIAGNTEAFF.

This chain uses TRBV4-1 with TRBJ1-2, with D maybe TRBD1 (5 bases). Germline lookup yields CDR1 MGHRA and CDR2 YSYEKL. This CDR3 comprises 19 residues. Trimming stripped 1 base from V and 1 base from J, with 22 bases between. The CDR3 loop reads CASSQGPVRQGPYNYGYTF. In nucleotides, the CDR3 is TGCGCCAGCAGCCAAGGACCCGTCCGCCAGGGCCCATATAACTATGGCTACACCTTC.

This chain uses TRBV5-1 with TRBJ2-1; 10 nucleotides match TRBD2. CDR1 is SGHRS, CDR2 YFSETQ, per germline. The CDR3 covers 16 residues. V dropped 3 bases and J dropped 3; count of bases not matched to a gene: 6. CDR3: CASSSPRTSGYNEQFF. The CDR3 region has the DNA TGCGCCAGCAGCTCCCCAAGGACTAGCGGCTACAATGAGCAGTTCTTC. The full variable domain, its missing parts supplied by reference TRBV5-1 and TRBJ2-1, is KAGVTQTPRYLIKTRGQQVTLSCSPISGHRSVSWYQQTPGQGLQFLFEYFSETQRNKGNFPGRFSGRQFSNSRSEMNVSTLELGDSALYLCASSSPRTSGYNEQFFGPGTRLTVL.

This clone appeared a few times. CDR3 in DNA: TGTGCCAGCAGCGCGGGGGGGGTATTTCAGCCCCAGCATTTT. Amino acids: CASSAGGVFQPQHF. This sequence joins TRBV9 and TRBJ1-5; tentative D call: TRBD1 (5 bases). This CDR3 spans 14 amino acids. Germline loops: CDR1 SGDLS, CDR2 YYNGEE. V was pared by 3 bases and J by 6 bases, with 13 bases between.

V and J are TRBV7-2 and TRBJ2-1; D possibly corresponds to TRBD1 (5 bases). The CDR3 contains 17 residues. The V end was cut by 5 bases, the J end by 4 bases, with 21 bases between. The germline V gene encodes CDR1 SGHTA and CDR2 FQGNSA. In DNA, the CDR3 is TGTGCCAGCAGCGCACAATCCTCAGTAGGGGTTTACAATGAGCAGTTCTTC. Translated: CASSAQSSVGVYNEQFF.

The chain carries TRBV28 and TRBJ2-2, with unresolved D. CDR1 and CDR2 (germline): MDHEN, SYDVKM. The V gene lost 3 bases and the J gene lost 0 bases, with 8 bases spanning the gap. This CDR3 has 15 amino acids. CDR3 nucleotide sequence: TGTGCCAGCAGTTTCAGAGGCGCGAACACCGGGGAGCTGTTTTTT. The encoded protein is CASSFRGANTGELFF.

With regard to this clone: At one of its ends the junction is not consistent with the germline gene, which may arise from a read error. This chain joins TRBV15 and TRBJ2-3; 11 bases fit TRBD2. The CDR3 runs to 15 residues. CDR1 is LNHNV and CDR2 is YYDKDF in the germline V gene (reference sequence). The CDR3 DNA is TGTGCCACCAGCGGAGATACTAGCGGGGGTGATACGCAGTATTTT. Its translation: CATSGDTSGGDTQYF.

The V call is TRBV7-2, the J call TRBJ2-2; 9 bases are shared with TRBD2. Germline V gene data show CDR1 as SGHTA and CDR2 as FQGNSA. The CDR3 is 18 amino acids. V dropped 4 bases and J dropped 1; count of bases not matched to a gene: 10. CDR3 residues: CASSSLGQRGVNTGELFF. DNA of the CDR3: TGTGCCAGCAGCTCCTTGGGCCAGCGGGGGGTGAACACCGGGGAGCTGTTTTTT. The full variable domain, with the rest looked up from reference TRBV7-2 and TRBJ2-2, is GAGVSQSPSNKVTEKGKDVELRCDPISGHTALYWYRQSLGQGLEFLIYFQGNSAPDKSGLPSDRFSAERTGGSVSTLTIQRTQQEDSAVYLCASSSLGQRGVNTGELFFGEGSRLTVL.

This sequence joins TRBV5-8 and TRBJ2-5; D not certain. Trimming cost V 5 bases and J 7 bases, with 9 bases left between them. The germline gives CDR1 SGHTS, CDR2 YDEGEE. The CDR3 has 11 amino acids. As DNA, the CDR3 is TGTGCCAGCAGTTTTAGTGGGACCCAGTACTTC. Translated, it gives CASSFSGTQYF.